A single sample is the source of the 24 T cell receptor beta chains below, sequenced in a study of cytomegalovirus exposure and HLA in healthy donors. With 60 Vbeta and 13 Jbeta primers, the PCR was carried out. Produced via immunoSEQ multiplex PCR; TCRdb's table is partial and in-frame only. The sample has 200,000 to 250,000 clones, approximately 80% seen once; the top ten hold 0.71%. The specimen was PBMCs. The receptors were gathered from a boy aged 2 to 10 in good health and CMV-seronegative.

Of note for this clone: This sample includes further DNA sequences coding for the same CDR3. The CDR3 sequence: CASSVGRSSYNEQFF. CDR3 in DNA: TGTGCCAGCAGCGTGGGTAGGAGCTCCTACAATGAGCAGTTCTTC. The chain links TRBV9 to TRBJ2-1; D is ambiguous. Between the trimmed V and J ends, which lost 2 bases and 0 bases, there was a span of 9 bases. The germline V gene has CDR1 SGDLS and CDR2 YYNGEE. The CDR3 has 15 residues.

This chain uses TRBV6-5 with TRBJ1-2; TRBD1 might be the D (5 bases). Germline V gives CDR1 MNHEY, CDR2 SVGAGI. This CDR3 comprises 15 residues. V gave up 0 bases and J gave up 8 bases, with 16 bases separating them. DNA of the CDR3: TGTGCCAGCAGTTACTCGATGTCCAGGGAGGGAGGCTACACCTTC. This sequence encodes CASSYSMSREGGYTF.

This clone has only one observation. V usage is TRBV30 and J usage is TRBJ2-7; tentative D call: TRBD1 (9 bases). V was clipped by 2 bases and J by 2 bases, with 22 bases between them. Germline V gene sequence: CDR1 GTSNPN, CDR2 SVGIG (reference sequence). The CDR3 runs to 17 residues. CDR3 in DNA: TGTGCCTGGAGTACGGGACAGGGCACTAGCGGCGCCTACGAGCAGTACTTC. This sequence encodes CAWSTGQGTSGAYEQYF.

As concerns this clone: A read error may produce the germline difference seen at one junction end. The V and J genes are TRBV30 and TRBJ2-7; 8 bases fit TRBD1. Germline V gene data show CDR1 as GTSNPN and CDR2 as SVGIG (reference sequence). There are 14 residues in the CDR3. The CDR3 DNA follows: TGTGCCTGGAGTGTTGGGAGGCAGGGGGCGACCAGAGACTTC. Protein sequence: CAWSVGRQGATRDF.

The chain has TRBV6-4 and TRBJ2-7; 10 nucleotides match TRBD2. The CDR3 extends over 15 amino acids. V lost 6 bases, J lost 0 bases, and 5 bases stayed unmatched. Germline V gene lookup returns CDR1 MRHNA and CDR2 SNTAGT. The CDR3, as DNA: TGTGCCAGCAGCGTTTCTAGCGGGAGCTCCTACGAGCAGTACTTC. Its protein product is CASSVSSGSSYEQYF.

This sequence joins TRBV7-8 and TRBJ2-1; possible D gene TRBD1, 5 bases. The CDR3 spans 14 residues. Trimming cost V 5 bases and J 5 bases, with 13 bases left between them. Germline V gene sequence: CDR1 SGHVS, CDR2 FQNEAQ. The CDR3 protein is CASSPSDRDNEQFF. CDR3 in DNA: TGTGCCAGCAGCCCATCAGACAGAGACAATGAGCAGTTCTTC. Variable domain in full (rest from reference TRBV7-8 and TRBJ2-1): GAGVSQSPRYKVAKRGQDVALRCDPISGHVSLFWYQQALGQGPEFLTYFQNEAQLDKSGLPSDRFFAERPEGSVSTLKIQRTQQEDSAVYLCASSPSDRDNEQFFGPGTRLTVL.

The CDR3 sequence is CASSLSMGRSLCEQYF. In DNA, the CDR3 is TGTGCCAGCAGCTTAAGTATGGGCCGTTCCCTATGCGAGCAGTACTTC. This rearrangement joins TRBV13 to TRBJ2-7; no definite D call. The CDR3 runs 16 residues. V was trimmed by 2 bases and J by 6 bases, leaving 20 bases between them. The germline V gene has CDR1 PRHDT and CDR2 FYEKMQ (reference sequence).

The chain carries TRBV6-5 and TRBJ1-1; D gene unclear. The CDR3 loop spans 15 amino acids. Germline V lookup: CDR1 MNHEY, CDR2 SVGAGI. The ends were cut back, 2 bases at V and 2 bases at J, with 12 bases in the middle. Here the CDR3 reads CASSYVAEGNTEAFF. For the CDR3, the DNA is TGTGCCAGCAGTTACGTGGCAGAGGGTAACACTGAAGCTTTCTTT.

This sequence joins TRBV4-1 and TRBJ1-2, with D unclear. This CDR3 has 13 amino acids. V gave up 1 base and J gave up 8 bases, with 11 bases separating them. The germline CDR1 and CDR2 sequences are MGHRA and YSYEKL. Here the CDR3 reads CASSQALFGGYTF. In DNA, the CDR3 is TGCGCCAGCAGCCAAGCGCTTTTCGGGGGCTACACCTTC.

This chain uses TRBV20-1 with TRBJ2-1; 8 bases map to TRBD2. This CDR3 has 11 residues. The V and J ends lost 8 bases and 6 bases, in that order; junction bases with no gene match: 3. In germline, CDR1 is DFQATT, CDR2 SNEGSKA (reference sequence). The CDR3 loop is CSPGTSNEQFF. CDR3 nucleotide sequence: TGCAGTCCCGGGACTAGCAATGAGCAGTTCTTC.

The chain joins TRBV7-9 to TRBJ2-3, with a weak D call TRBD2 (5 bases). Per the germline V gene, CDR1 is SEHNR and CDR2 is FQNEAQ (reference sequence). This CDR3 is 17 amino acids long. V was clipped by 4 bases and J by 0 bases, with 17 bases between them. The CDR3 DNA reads TGTGCCAGCAGCTCCAACCGCTCTAGCATGAGCACAGATACGCAGTATTTT. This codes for CASSSNRSSMSTDTQYF.

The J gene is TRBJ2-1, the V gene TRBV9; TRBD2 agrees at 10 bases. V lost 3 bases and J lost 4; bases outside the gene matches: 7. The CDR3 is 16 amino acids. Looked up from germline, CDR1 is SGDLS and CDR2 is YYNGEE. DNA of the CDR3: TGTGCCAGCAGCGGGCCTTTAGCGGGAGGTTACAATGAGCAGTTCTTC. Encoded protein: CASSGPLAGGYNEQFF.

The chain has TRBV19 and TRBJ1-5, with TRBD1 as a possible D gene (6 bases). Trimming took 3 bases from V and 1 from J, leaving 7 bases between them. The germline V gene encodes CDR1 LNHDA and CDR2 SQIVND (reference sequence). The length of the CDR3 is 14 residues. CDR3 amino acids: CASSIGQSNQPQHF. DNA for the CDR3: TGTGCCAGTAGTATCGGACAGAGCAATCAGCCCCAGCATTTT.

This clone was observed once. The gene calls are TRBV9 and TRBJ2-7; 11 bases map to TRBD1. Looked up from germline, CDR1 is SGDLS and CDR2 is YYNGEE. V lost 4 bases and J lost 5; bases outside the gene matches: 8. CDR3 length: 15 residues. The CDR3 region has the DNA TGTGCCAGCAGCAGATGGACAGGGGGCGAGGACGAGCAGTACTTC. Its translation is CASSRWTGGEDEQYF.

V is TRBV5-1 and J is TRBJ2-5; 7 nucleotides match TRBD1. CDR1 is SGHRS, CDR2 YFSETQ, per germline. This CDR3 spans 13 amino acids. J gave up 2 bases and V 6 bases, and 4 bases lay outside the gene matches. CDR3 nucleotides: TGCGCCAGCACCCCGACAGGGCAAGAGACCCAGTACTTC. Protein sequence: CASTPTGQETQYF.

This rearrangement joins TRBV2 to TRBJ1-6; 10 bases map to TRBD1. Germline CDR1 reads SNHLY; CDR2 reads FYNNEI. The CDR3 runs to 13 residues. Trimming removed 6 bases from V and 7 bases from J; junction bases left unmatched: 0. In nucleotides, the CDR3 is TGTGCCAGCAGGGGACAGGGGAATTCACCCCTCCACTTT. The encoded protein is CASRGQGNSPLHF.

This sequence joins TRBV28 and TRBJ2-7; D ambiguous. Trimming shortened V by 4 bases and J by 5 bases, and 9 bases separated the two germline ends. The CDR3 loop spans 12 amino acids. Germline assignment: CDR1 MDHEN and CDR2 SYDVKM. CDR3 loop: CASSSLSDEQYF. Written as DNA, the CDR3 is TGTGCCAGCAGTTCCCTGTCCGACGAGCAGTACTTC.

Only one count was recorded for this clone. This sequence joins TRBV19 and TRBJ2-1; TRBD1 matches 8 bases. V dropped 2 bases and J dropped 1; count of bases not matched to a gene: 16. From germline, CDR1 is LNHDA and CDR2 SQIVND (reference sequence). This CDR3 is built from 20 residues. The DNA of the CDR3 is TGTGCCAGTAGTATACGACCTTGGCAGGGGGCTGTTGGTTCCTACAATGAGCAGTTCTTC. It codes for CASSIRPWQGAVGSYNEQFF.

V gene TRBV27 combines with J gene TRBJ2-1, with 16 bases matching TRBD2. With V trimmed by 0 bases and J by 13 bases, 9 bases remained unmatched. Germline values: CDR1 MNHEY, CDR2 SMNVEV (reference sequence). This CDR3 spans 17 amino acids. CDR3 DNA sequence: TGTGCCAGCAGTTTATCTCCCCCGGGACTAGCGGGGGGGTACCAGTTCTTC. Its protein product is CASSLSPPGLAGGYQFF.

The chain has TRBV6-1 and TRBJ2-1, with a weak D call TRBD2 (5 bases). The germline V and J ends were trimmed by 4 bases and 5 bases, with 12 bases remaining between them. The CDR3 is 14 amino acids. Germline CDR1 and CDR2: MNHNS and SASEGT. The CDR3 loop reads CASSVELRDNEQFF. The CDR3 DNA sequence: TGTGCCAGCAGTGTGGAACTGCGGGACAATGAGCAGTTCTTC.

The DNA of the CDR3 is TGTGCCAGCAGCACCACAGGGGGTGGCTACACCTTC. It is translated as CASSTTGGGYTF. This chain uses TRBV7-9 with TRBJ1-2, with 8 nucleotides matching TRBD1. The CDR3 sequence is 12 residues long. V gave up 5 bases and J gave up 7 bases; unmatched junction bases: 3. Germline V lookup: CDR1 SEHNR, CDR2 FQNEAQ (reference sequence).

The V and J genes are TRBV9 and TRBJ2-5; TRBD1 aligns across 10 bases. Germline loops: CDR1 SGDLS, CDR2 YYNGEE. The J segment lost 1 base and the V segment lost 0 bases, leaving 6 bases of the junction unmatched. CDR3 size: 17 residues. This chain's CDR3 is CASSVVPRTGGQETQYF. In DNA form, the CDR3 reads TGTGCCAGCAGCGTAGTCCCCCGGACAGGGGGCCAAGAGACCCAGTACTTC.

In DNA, the CDR3 is TGTGCCAGCAGACCCCACAGGGGATCTGGAAACACCATATATTTT. Translating it yields CASRPHRGSGNTIYF. The V and J genes are TRBV13 and TRBJ1-3; the match to TRBD1 covers 7 bases. J was trimmed by 1 base and V by 6 bases; bases with no gene match: 6. The length of the CDR3 is 15 residues. Germline V gene lookup returns CDR1 PRHDT and CDR2 FYEKMQ (reference sequence).

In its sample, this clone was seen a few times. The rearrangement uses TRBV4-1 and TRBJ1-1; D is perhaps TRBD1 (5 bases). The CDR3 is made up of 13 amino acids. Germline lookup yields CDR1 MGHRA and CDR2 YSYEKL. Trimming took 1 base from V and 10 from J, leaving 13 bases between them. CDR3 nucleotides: TGCGCCAGCAGCCAAGTCGGGGGGAAGGGAGCTTTCTTT. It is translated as CASSQVGGKGAFF.